The entry below gives a single T cell receptor beta chain sequence along with its context. The authors' processing: Amplified reference gene primers provided the basis for estimating nucleated cell counts. TCRdb keeps only in-frame clones here, not all; method: immunoSEQ multiplex PCR. V and J calls and clone size follow that table, whereas D and trimming were derived from the DNA. The sample consists of about 90,000 clones, 70% to 90% of them appearing once. The data originate from a study of blood T cell repertoires in COVID-19. Study-level information: The United States, Italy and Spain supplied acute and convalescent COVID-19 samples. Sources were T cells, B-cell-depleted T cells, or PBMCs; the material itself was cDNA or gDNA.

This CDR3 spans 11 amino acids. Germline V CDR1 and CDR2: SQVTM, ANQGSEA. Trimming stripped 6 bases from V and 7 bases from J, with 12 bases between. The rearrangement joins TRBV29-1 to TRBJ1-1; weak D call: TRBD1 (6 bases). The sequencing sample was made of peripheral blood. The clonotype comes from a woman aged 70-85 years with active or convalescent COVID-19. CDR3 in amino acids: CSVLRGGEAFF. CDR3 in DNA: TGCAGCGTCCTAAGAGGGGGTGAAGCTTTCTTT.